Listed below are T cell receptor beta chains from one sample, sequenced in a study of T cells in Graves' hyperthyroidism and ophthalmopathy. MiXCR was run by TCRdb on the multiplex PCR reads, yielding one entry per CDR3 protein. Of 550,000 to 800,000 distinct CDR3 sequences in the sample, 15% to 20% were seen once. The sample taken for sequencing was blood. The source of these receptors is a man aged 45 to 65 with Graves' hyperthyroidism. CDR3s include the opening cysteine and the closing phenylalanine or tryptophan. A D gene is named only where the DNA matches it firmly. Only some rows state a clone size, as once, few, many or a class for expanded clones.

TRBJ1-5,TRBV27,TRBD1,many,CASSPWEGAGQPQHF,TGTGCCAGCTCCCCCTGGGAGGGGGCAGGTCAGCCCCAGCATTTT
TRBJ2-7,TRBV27,-,many,CASSFEQGPYEQYF,TGTGCCAGCAGCTTCGAACAGGGCCCCTACGAGCAGTACTTC
TRBJ2-7,TRBV20-1,TRBD2,-,CSAFRTSGSGEQYF,TGCAGTGCTTTCCGGACTAGCGGGAGTGGAGAGCAGTACTTC
TRBJ1-5,TRBV6-2/TRBV6-3,-,few,CASSYFDNSNQPQHF,TGTGCCAGCAGTTACTTTGACAATAGCAATCAGCCCCAGCATTTT
TRBJ1-4,TRBV7-9,TRBD1,-,CASSLGGAGTENEKLFF,TGTGCCAGCAGCTTAGGAGGGGCCGGGACAGAAAATGAAAAACTGTTTTTT
TRBJ2-1,TRBV19,TRBD2,-,CASSTTPSGRNGQFF,TGTGCCAGTAGTACTACCCCAAGCGGGAGGAATGGGCAGTTCTTC
TRBJ2-3,TRBV7-3,TRBD2,-,CASGRLAHTDTQYF,TGTGCCAGCGGCAGACTAGCGCACACAGATACGCAGTATTTT
TRBJ1-2,TRBV28,TRBD1,many,CASSPDRGRIYGYTF,TGTGCCAGCAGTCCCGACAGGGGGCGCATCTATGGCTACACCTTC
TRBJ1-1,TRBV19,TRBD1,-,CASQEDRWNTEAFF,TGTGCCAGTCAAGAGGACAGGTGGAACACTGAAGCTTTCTTT
TRBJ2-1,TRBV4-3,TRBD2,-,CASGGTSGVYNEQFF,TGCGCCAGCGGGGGAACTAGCGGGGTTTACAATGAGCAGTTCTTC
TRBJ1-1,TRBV15,-,-,CATSRMGGGADTEAFF,TGTGCCACCAGCAGAATGGGCGGGGGGGCGGACACTGAAGCTTTCTTT
TRBJ1-1,TRBV28,-,-,CASPGMNTEAFF,TGTGCCAGCCCGGGGATGAACACTGAAGCTTTCTTT
TRBJ2-1,TRBV9,-,-,CASSVETRYNEQFF,TGTGCCAGCAGCGTGGAGACTCGGTACAATGAGCAGTTCTTC
TRBJ1-2,TRBV28,-,many,CASSPDIDYGYTF,TGTGCCAGCAGCCCGGACATCGACTATGGCTACACCTTC
TRBJ2-7,TRBV6-1,TRBD2,many,CASNTPSGTRYEQYF,TGTGCCAGCAACACCCCCAGCGGGACCCGCTACGAGCAGTACTTC
TRBJ1-1,TRBV2,-,many,CASSGMAEEAFF,TGTGCCAGCAGTGGCATGGCAGAAGAAGCTTTCTTT
TRBJ2-7,TRBV9,TRBD2,many,CASSVSGGLGNEQYF,TGTGCCAGCAGCGTATCGGGAGGGTTGGGTAACGAGCAGTACTTC
TRBJ2-7,TRBV28,TRBD2,many,CASSQGGRAYEQYF,TGTGCCAGCTCTCAAGGCGGGAGGGCCTACGAGCAGTACTTC
TRBJ2-5,TRBV10-2,TRBD1,-,CDSSWAGGEETQYF,TGCGACAGCAGCTGGGCAGGGGGAGAAGAGACCCAGTACTTC
TRBJ1-1,TRBV6-1,TRBD1,many,CASSDGQGGTEAFF,TGTGCCAGCAGTGACGGACAGGGGGGTACTGAAGCTTTCTTT
TRBJ1-1,TRBV27,-,many,CASSLSRGTEAFF,TGTGCCAGCAGTTTATCGAGGGGTACTGAAGCTTTCTTT
TRBJ2-3,TRBV4-3,-,few,CASSQEKQRDTQYF,TGCGCCAGCAGCCAAGAGAAACAGCGCGATACGCAGTATTTT
TRBJ2-1,TRBV29-1,TRBD2,-,CSVGLAGYNEQLF,TGCAGCGTGGGACTAGCGGGGTACAATGAGCAGCTCTTC
TRBJ1-1,TRBV2,-,few,CASSEGGGREAFF,TGTGCCAGCAGTGAGGGAGGCGGAAGAGAGGCTTTCTTT
TRBJ2-7,TRBV4-3,TRBD2,few,CASSRKLKGLAGANEQYF,TGCGCCAGCAGCCGAAAACTTAAGGGACTAGCGGGAGCCAACGAGCAGTACTTC
TRBJ2-4,TRBV12-3/TRBV12-4,TRBD1,-,CASSYWTGPVGAKNIQYF,TGTGCCAGCAGTTACTGGACAGGTCCCGTCGGGGCCAAAAACATTCAGTACTTC
TRBJ1-1,TRBV6-1,-,many,CASSQGWRNTEAFF,TGTGCCAGCAGTCAGGGGTGGAGGAACACTGAAGCTTTCTTT
TRBJ2-1,TRBV6-2/TRBV6-3,-,few,CASSYSFGTRGNEQFF,TGTGCCAGCAGTTACTCCTTTGGGACAAGGGGCAACGAGCAGTTCTTC
TRBJ2-4,TRBV6-2/TRBV6-3,-,-,CASSYRGDGLIQYF,TGTGCCAGCAGTTACCGGGGCGATGGTCTCATTCAGTACTTC
TRBJ2-4,TRBV30,TRBD1,-,CTCSGTGGNIQYF,TGTACCTGCTCCGGGACAGGGGGAAACATTCAGTACTTC
TRBJ1-2,TRBV29-1,-,-,CSVAEGGFGYTF,TGCAGCGTTGCGGAGGGAGGGTTTGGCTACACCTTC
TRBJ1-2,TRBV5-6,-,many,CASSRDTRGYGYTF,TGTGCCAGCAGTCGGGACACACGGGGCTATGGCTACACCTTC
TRBJ2-2,TRBV28,TRBD1,few,CATRKRMERQGNTGELFF,TGTGCCACCAGAAAGAGGATGGAGAGACAGGGGAACACCGGGGAGCTGTTTTTT
TRBJ2-7,TRBV7-2,-,many,CASMDRVAYEQYF,TGTGCCAGCATGGATAGGGTCGCCTACGAGCAGTACTTC
TRBJ2-3,TRBV20-1,-,many,CSARGGGTDTQYF,TGCAGTGCTAGAGGGGGGGGCACAGATACGCAGTATTTT
TRBJ1-4,TRBV6-1,TRBD1,many,CASNQGGSNEKLFF,TGTGCCAGCAACCAGGGGGGGTCTAATGAAAAACTGTTTTTT
TRBJ2-3,TRBV28,TRBD1,many,CASSLGGWSTDTQYF,TGTGCCAGCAGTCTAGGGGGCTGGTCCACAGATACGCAGTATTTT
TRBJ2-7,TRBV9,-,-,CASSPPARAHEQYF,TGTGCCAGCAGCCCTCCGGCAAGGGCCCACGAGCAGTACTTC
TRBJ2-7,TRBV7-2,TRBD1,many,CASSPRRTGSYEQYF,TGTGCCAGCAGCCCGCGCCGGACAGGCTCCTACGAGCAGTACTTC
TRBJ1-3,TRBV7-9,-,few,CASSLEWNTIYF,TGTGCCAGCAGCTTAGAATGGAACACCATATATTTT
TRBJ2-2,TRBV24-1,TRBD2,-,CATSDRTRTSGRQNTGELFF,TGTGCCACCAGTGATCGAACTCGGACTAGCGGGAGGCAGAACACCGGGGAGCTGTTTTTT
TRBJ2-2,TRBV24-1,-,many,CATSVGDVNTGELFF,TGTGCCACCTCTGTGGGGGACGTGAACACCGGGGAGCTGTTTTTT
TRBJ2-7,TRBV6-1,-,few,CASRLVTGAEEQYF,TGTGCCAGCAGACTAGTAACAGGTGCGGAAGAGCAGTACTTC
TRBJ2-6,TRBV19,-,few,CASSPRGAGANVLTF,TGTGCCAGTAGTCCCCGTGGGGCTGGGGCCAACGTCCTGACTTTC
TRBJ2-7,TRBV20-1,-,many,CSARREIGTYEQYF,TGCAGTGCCAGACGGGAGATCGGGACCTACGAGCAGTACTTC
TRBJ1-3,TRBV28,-,many,CASSVSTSGNTIYF,TGTGCCAGCAGTGTCTCAACTTCTGGAAACACCATATATTTT
TRBJ1-4,TRBV20-1,-,few,CSASRRHNEKLFF,TGCAGTGCTAGCAGGCGGCATAATGAAAAACTGTTTTTT
TRBJ1-1,TRBV7-2,-,-,CASTVTGLNTEAFF,TGTGCCAGCACCGTTACAGGGTTGAACACTGAAGCTTTCTTT